This T cell receptor beta chain was identified in a study of CD8+ T cells in alopecia areata. Study-wide results and caveats: Normal skin's resident alphabeta T cells are sequenced alongside lesional scalp T cells.

To note about this clone: Its antigen is unknown.

Collected material from alopecia areata patients comprised lesional scalp punch biopsies and peripheral blood. This CDR3 comprises 17 residues. Germline assignment: CDR1 SGHVS and CDR2 FNYEAQ. V lost 4 bases to trimming and J lost 3 bases; unmatched junction nucleotides: 4. cDNA reverse transcribed from extracted RNA served as the sequencing template. The table came from immunoSEQ multiplex PCR; TCRdb's copy has only in-frame clones and leaves some out. The sample shows 150,000 or so clones, approximately 87% of them seen only once. The chain recombines TRBV7-6 with TRBJ2-3, with 16 bases lining up with TRBD2. The source of this sequence is a human donor with alopecia areata. The sequencing used CD8+ T cells sorted from blood, collected at week 0. CDR3 nucleotide sequence: TGTGCCAGCAGCTACGGGACTAGCGGGAGGGCGACAGATACGCAGTATTTT. This encodes CASSYGTSGRATDTQYF.